The 27 T cell receptor beta chains in this list originate from one sample, sequenced in a study of CD8+CD57+ T cells in acquired aplastic anemia. Whoever was chosen for sequencing had shown CD8+CD57+ cell expansion by flow cytometry. TCR beta VDJ and CDR3 profiling used genomic DNA as template. TCRdb analysed the reads with MiXCR anew, one entry per CDR3 protein. The sample has about 160,000 distinct CDR3 sequences, 71% seen once. The sample taken for sequencing was sorted CD4+, CD8+, or CD8+CD57+ T cells (not recorded which) from PBMCs. The receptors shown here come from a human donor with aplastic anemia.

The chain employs TRBV19 and TRBJ2-5; unclear D gene. The CDR3 runs 12 residues. CDR1 is LNHDA and CDR2 is SQIVND in the germline V gene (reference sequence). Trimming left V 8 bases short and J 4 bases short, with 11 bases between. Here the CDR3 reads CASSRAGETQYF. As DNA, the CDR3 is TGTGCCAGTTCAAGGGCTGGAGAGACCCAGTACTTC.

J is TRBJ1-1 and V is TRBV29-1; D unresolved. The CDR3 extends over 11 amino acids. Germline V CDR1 and CDR2: SQVTM, ANQGSEA. The V gene lost 4 bases and the J gene lost 2 bases, with 5 bases spanning the gap. CDR3 sequence (DNA): TGCAGCGTTGCGGCTAACACTGAAGCTTTCTTT. Translated, it gives CSVAANTEAFF.

The chain couples TRBV7-8 to TRBJ1-2; 10 bases are a match to TRBD1. CDR3 length: 16 amino acids. The ends lost 1 base at V and 6 bases at J; junction bases unmatched: 8. Per germline, CDR1 SGHVS and CDR2 FQNEAQ. The CDR3 sequence is CASSLVGTGALDGYTF. For the CDR3, the DNA is TGTGCCAGCAGCTTAGTAGGGACAGGGGCCTTAGATGGCTACACCTTC.

The genes are TRBV5-1 and TRBJ1-1; 8 bases are a match to TRBD1. Germline-derived CDR1 and CDR2 are SGHRS and YFSETQ. Trimming took 4 bases from V and 1 from J; bases not matched to a gene: 6. The CDR3 runs to 15 residues. In nucleotides, the CDR3 is TGCGCCAGCAGCCCGACAGGGGCAGGGAACACTGAAGCTTTCTTT. Translated, it gives CASSPTGAGNTEAFF.

This chain links TRBV2 with TRBJ2-2, with D perhaps TRBD1 (5 bases). Per the germline V gene, CDR1 is SNHLY and CDR2 is FYNNEI. The V and J ends lost 6 bases and 6 bases respectively, with 8 bases between them. The CDR3 covers 12 residues. CDR3 loop: CASRSGSGELFF. The CDR3 nucleotides are TGTGCCAGCAGGTCAGGGTCCGGGGAGCTGTTTTTT.

V usage is TRBV20-1 and J usage is TRBJ1-6, with D uncertain. This CDR3 spans 13 amino acids. V was pared by 3 bases and J by 14 bases, with 17 bases between. The germline V gene has CDR1 DFQATT and CDR2 SNEGSKA (reference sequence). The CDR3 nucleotides are TGCAGTGCTAGGGCCAGGCGAATTAGGTCCCTCCACTTT. It yields the protein CSARARRIRSLHF.

The V and J genes are TRBV5-1 and TRBJ2-1, with 8 positions matching TRBD2. CDR1 is SGHRS and CDR2 is YFSETQ in the germline V gene. CDR3 length: 14 residues. Losses at the gene ends were 5 bases for V and 6 bases for J; bases not matched to a gene: 7. In nucleotides, the CDR3 is TGCGCCAGCAGGGGAGCGGGGGCTAGCAATGAGCAGTTCTTC. This encodes CASRGAGASNEQFF.

The chain joins TRBV24-1 to TRBJ2-6; a possible D gene is TRBD2 (5 bases). Germline CDR1 is KGHDR and CDR2 is SFDVKD. Trimming took off 1 base at V and 0 bases at J, with 15 bases between the two ends. CDR3 size: 19 residues. CDR3 residues: CATSDFGGIGSSGANVLTF. In DNA, the CDR3 is TGTGCCACCAGTGATTTCGGAGGCATCGGCAGCTCTGGGGCCAACGTCCTGACTTTC.

This clonotype was picked up one time. The chain joins TRBV5-1 to TRBJ1-1; D is perhaps TRBD1 (5 bases). The CDR3 is made up of 15 amino acids. V dropped 7 bases and J dropped 1 base, with 17 bases sitting between them. CDR1 SGHRS and CDR2 YFSETQ come from the germline V gene. The CDR3 DNA is TGCGCCAGCTCCCAAACCGGGACCGCGAACACTGAAGCTTTCTTT. Protein product: CASSQTGTANTEAFF.

V is TRBV5-5 and J is TRBJ1-5; D is unclear. The CDR3 loop spans 15 amino acids. In germline, CDR1 is SGHKS, CDR2 YYEKEE (reference sequence). Trimming stripped 4 bases from V and 5 bases from J, with 16 bases between. CDR3 loop: CASSQSQLAYQPQHF. Here the CDR3 DNA reads TGTGCCAGCAGCCAGAGCCAGTTGGCCTATCAGCCCCAGCATTTT.

This clonotype has a handful of counts. The chain links TRBV19 to TRBJ2-3; unclear D gene. The CDR3 contains 13 residues. The V gene's germline CDR1 is LNHDA and CDR2 SQIVND (reference sequence). The ends were cut back, 7 bases at V and 0 bases at J, with 8 bases in the middle. CDR3 region: CASIDHSTDTQYF. CDR3 nucleotides: TGTGCCAGTATTGACCACAGCACAGATACGCAGTATTTT.

About this clonotype: An end of the junction differs from the germline gene, which may be a read error. The chain links TRBV10-3 to TRBJ1-1, with TRBD1 matching over 7 bases. This CDR3 contains 14 residues. Germline CDR1 reads ENHRY; CDR2 reads SYGVKD. In nucleotides, the CDR3 is TGTGCCAGCAGTAAAAACAGGGGTGACACTGAAGCTTTCTTT. Protein: CASSKNRGDTEAFF.

The rearrangement links TRBV10-3 to TRBJ2-7; 7 positions match TRBD2. The CDR3 loop spans 17 amino acids. The germline CDR1 and CDR2 sequences are ENHRY and SYGVKD. Trimming at V came to 0 bases and at J to 1 base, leaving 9 bases not matched to a gene. CDR3 protein: CAISESIIEGGSYEQYF. CDR3 nucleotide sequence: TGTGCCATCAGTGAGTCGATTATTGAGGGAGGGTCCTACGAGCAGTACTTC.

This sequence joins TRBV2 and TRBJ2-3; the match to TRBD2 covers 7 bases. Germline CDR1 and CDR2: SNHLY and FYNNEI. V lost 6 bases to trimming and J lost 3 bases; unmatched junction nucleotides: 9. The CDR3 has 15 residues. The CDR3 region has the DNA TGTGCCAGCAGCGGGGAGGGACGAGCGACAGATACGCAGTATTTT. It yields the protein CASSGEGRATDTQYF.

The chain employs TRBV4-1 and TRBJ2-1; the D gene is possibly TRBD1 (5 bases). V gave up 2 bases and J gave up 9 bases, with 11 bases separating them. Germline loops: CDR1 MGHRA, CDR2 YSYEKL. The CDR3 is 13 amino acids. CDR3 residues: CASSQLVRGEQFF. The CDR3 DNA sequence: TGCGCCAGCAGCCAACTAGTTAGGGGTGAGCAGTTCTTC.

V is TRBV7-9 and J is TRBJ1-4; D gene unclear. Between the trimmed V and J ends, which lost 7 bases and 6 bases, there was a span of 21 bases. The CDR3 runs 16 residues. Germline CDR1 SEHNR, CDR2 FQNEAQ (reference sequence). The CDR3 DNA sequence: TGTGCCAGCACCGCAGTTACCCCTACAAGGGATGAAAAACTGTTTTTT. It codes for CASTAVTPTRDEKLFF.

This chain links TRBV25-1 with TRBJ2-7; no reliable D call. CDR1 and CDR2 (germline): MGHDK, SYGVNS. Trimming removed 3 bases from V and 0 bases from J, with 12 bases in between. The CDR3 runs to 15 residues. The CDR3 spells CASSDAHWTSYEQYF. In DNA, the CDR3 is TGTGCCAGCAGTGACGCGCACTGGACCTCCTACGAGCAGTACTTC.

This chain joins TRBV19 and TRBJ1-2; 8 nucleotides align to TRBD1. Per the germline V gene, CDR1 is LNHDA and CDR2 is SQIVND (reference sequence). The CDR3 has 17 amino acids. V lost 2 bases, J lost 3 bases, and 11 bases stayed unmatched. The CDR3 protein is CASSILTGANQHYGYTF. The CDR3 coding sequence is TGTGCCAGTAGTATATTGACAGGGGCGAATCAACACTATGGCTACACCTTC.

The V call is TRBV7-8, the J call TRBJ2-2, with D hard to call. There are 15 residues in the CDR3. The germline gives CDR1 SGHVS, CDR2 FQNEAQ. V lost 4 bases and J 7 bases, leaving 16 bases between the germline ends. CDR3 residues: CASSSPRGRNGELFF. For the CDR3, the DNA is TGTGCCAGCAGCTCTCCCAGAGGCCGTAACGGGGAGCTGTTTTTT.

In its sample, this clonotype was seen once. One end of the junction fails to match germline, which may point to a read error. V gene TRBV24-1 combines with J gene TRBJ1-1, with 7 bases aligning to TRBD1. CDR3 length: 15 residues. Germline V gene lookup returns CDR1 KGHDR and CDR2 SFDVKD. The CDR3 sequence: CATSDWTGLNTKAFF. Here the CDR3 DNA reads TGTGCCACCAGTGATTGGACAGGTTTGAACACTAAAGCTTTCTTT.

The V gene is TRBV29-1, the J gene TRBJ2-1, with TRBD2 identical over 9 bases. Germline V gene lookup returns CDR1 SQVTM and CDR2 ANQGSEA. The V segment lost 1 base and the J segment 13 bases; nucleotides outside the gene matches: 8. The CDR3 loop spans 13 amino acids. The CDR3 DNA sequence: TGCAGCGTTGAAGTCCTAGCGGGACGCGACCAGTTCTTC. It specifies CSVEVLAGRDQFF.

The chain uses TRBV19 and TRBJ2-1; 12 bases align to TRBD1. V shed 5 bases, J shed 7 bases, and the junction held 6 bases outside the gene matches. CDR1 is LNHDA, CDR2 SQIVND, per germline (reference sequence). This CDR3 contains 15 residues. The chain's CDR3 is CASSWDRGQGNEQFF. CDR3 nucleotides: TGTGCCAGTAGTTGGGACAGGGGGCAAGGAAATGAGCAGTTCTTC.

This chain connects TRBV2 to TRBJ1-5; D gene unclear. Trimming cost V 4 bases and J 9 bases, with 10 bases left between them. CDR1 and CDR2 (germline): SNHLY, FYNNEI. The CDR3 totals 12 residues. The CDR3 DNA follows: TGTGCCAGCAGTGGTGAGGTTTCGCCCCAGCATTTT. It is translated as CASSGEVSPQHF.

The CDR3 is CAASYDRKETQYF. CDR3 DNA sequence: TGTGCCGCGTCGTACGACAGAAAAGAGACCCAGTACTTC. The chain couples TRBV6-5 to TRBJ2-5; D might be TRBD1 (5 bases). Looked up from germline, CDR1 is MNHEY and CDR2 is SVGAGI. This CDR3 contains 13 residues. Trimming cost V 11 bases and J 3 bases, with 16 bases left between them.

As regards this clonotype: The junction differs from germline at one of its ends, possibly a read error. This chain joins TRBV20-1 and TRBJ1-2; D remains ambiguous. The CDR3 runs to 13 residues. The germline V gene encodes CDR1 DFQATT and CDR2 SNEGSKA (reference sequence). The CDR3 DNA sequence: TGCGGTGCCGGGGAGGCGGTCAACTATGGCTACACCTTC. Amino acids: CGAGEAVNYGYTF.

The chain uses TRBV10-1 and TRBJ2-3, with 11 bases matching TRBD2. In germline, CDR1 is WNHNN, CDR2 SYGVQD (reference sequence). V shed 4 bases and J 4 bases; nucleotides not matched to a gene: 7. This CDR3 region has 16 residues. CDR3 nucleotides: TGCGCCAGCAGTGCGGCTAGCGGGGGGATCGCAGATACGCAGTATTTT. It is translated as CASSAASGGIADTQYF.

The chain recombines TRBV5-8 with TRBJ2-2; D not resolved. V lost 0 bases and J 0 bases, leaving 9 bases between the germline ends. The CDR3 is made up of 16 amino acids. Germline V gene sequence: CDR1 SGHTS, CDR2 YDEGEE. CDR3 DNA sequence: TGTGCCAGCAGCTTGGGCCAGGCCGCGAACACCGGGGAGCTGTTTTTT. It translates to CASSLGQAANTGELFF.